The clone carrying this T cell receptor beta chain has only one observation. Its cognate antigen is unknown. The data originate from a study of somatic mutations in cytotoxic T cells in rheumatoid arthritis. CDR1 is MGHRA and CDR2 is YSYEKL in the germline V gene. The CDR3 runs 16 residues. Trimming stripped 0 bases from V and 14 bases from J, with 23 bases between. This table comes from immunoSEQ multiplex PCR, and its TCRdb copy is limited to in-frame clones, with some not included. Of some 19,000 clones listed, roughly four fifths were seen once; the top ten hold over 9.5%. Overall study findings and caveats: Antigens recognized by the expanded CD8+ clones were unknown. Any difference in CD8+ T-cell clonality between patients who had rheumatoid arthritis and healthy controls who were age-matched was not statistically significant. Among 50 to 75 patients, about 8 showed a largest CD8+ clone that surpassed 20% of CD8+ cells.

Sequencing was done on a sample of CD8+ T cells sorted from blood. This rearrangement joins TRBV4-1 to TRBJ2-1; D is unclear. The sequence derives from a man between 18 and 35 years old with rheumatoid arthritis. CDR3 protein: CASSQDRLRFAIQKFF. The CDR3 DNA follows: TGCGCCAGCAGCCAAGACCGCCTGAGGTTTGCGATCCAAAAGTTCTTC.